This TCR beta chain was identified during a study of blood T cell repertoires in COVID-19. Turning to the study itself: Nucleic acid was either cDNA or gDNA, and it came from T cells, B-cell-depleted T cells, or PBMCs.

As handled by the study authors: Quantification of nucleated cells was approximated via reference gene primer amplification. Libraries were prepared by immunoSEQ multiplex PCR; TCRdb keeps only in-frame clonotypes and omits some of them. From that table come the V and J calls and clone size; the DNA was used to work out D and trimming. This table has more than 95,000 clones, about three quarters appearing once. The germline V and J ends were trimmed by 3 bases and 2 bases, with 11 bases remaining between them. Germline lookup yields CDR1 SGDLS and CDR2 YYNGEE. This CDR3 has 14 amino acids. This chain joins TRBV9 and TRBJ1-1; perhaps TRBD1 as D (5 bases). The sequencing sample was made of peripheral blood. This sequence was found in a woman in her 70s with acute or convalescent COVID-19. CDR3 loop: CASSATDRNTEAFF. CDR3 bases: TGTGCCAGCAGCGCAACCGACAGAAACACTGAAGCTTTCTTT. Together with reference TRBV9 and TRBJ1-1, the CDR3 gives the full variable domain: DSGVTQTPKHLITATGQRVTLRCSPRSGDLSVYWYQQSLDQGLQFLIQYYNGEERAKGNILERFSAQQFPDLHSELNLSSLELGDSALYFCASSATDRNTEAFFGQGTRLTVV.